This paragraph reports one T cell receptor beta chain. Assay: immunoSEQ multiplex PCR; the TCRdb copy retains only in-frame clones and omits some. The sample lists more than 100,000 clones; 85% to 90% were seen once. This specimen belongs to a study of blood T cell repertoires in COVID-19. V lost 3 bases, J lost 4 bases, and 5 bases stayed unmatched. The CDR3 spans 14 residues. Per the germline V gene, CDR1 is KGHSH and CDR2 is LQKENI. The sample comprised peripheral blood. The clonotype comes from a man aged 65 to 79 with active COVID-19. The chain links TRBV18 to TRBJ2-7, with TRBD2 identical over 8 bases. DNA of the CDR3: TGTGCCAGCTCACCGACTAGCGAAGGTTACGAGCAGTACTTC. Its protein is CASSPTSEGYEQYF.